The 15 T cell receptor beta chains below were found in one sample sequenced in a study of blood T cells in healthy people across ages. PCR was performed a second time for roughly 7 to 11 cycles using a sample-barcoded 5' primer and a J-beta primer mix. One entry per CDR3 protein results from TCRdb running MiXCR on the 5' RACE reads. Among approximately 1.5 million distinct CDR3 sequences listed, roughly two fifths were seen once. The specimen was blood. Receptors originate from a young woman in good health.

This clonotype was observed a few times. The V call is TRBV6-2 or TRBV6-3, the J call TRBJ1-5; D is uncertain. Germline CDR1 is MNHEY and CDR2 is SVGEGT. The CDR3 sequence is 13 residues long. With 8 bases removed from V and 0 bases from J, the gap between germline ends came to 8 bases. Here the CDR3 DNA reads TGTGCCAGCGGGCAGTATAGCAATCAGCCCCAGCATTTT. This codes for CASGQYSNQPQHF.

The genes are TRBV29-1 and TRBJ2-2; the match to TRBD1 covers 7 bases. The CDR3 is 15 residues long. Germline loops: CDR1 SQVTM, CDR2 ANQGSEA. Unmatched junction bases numbered 9, after V lost 4 bases and J lost 4 bases. The CDR3: CSVGQAAGGTGELFF. The CDR3 bases are TGCAGCGTTGGACAGGCAGCAGGGGGCACCGGGGAGCTGTTTTTT.

This clonotype has just a few counts. The rearrangement uses TRBV7-9 and TRBJ2-5; 11 bases map to TRBD2. The CDR3 length is 15 residues. The germline V gene has CDR1 SEHNR and CDR2 FQNEAQ (reference sequence). Trimming took 4 bases from V and 4 from J; bases not matched to a gene: 5. CDR3: CASSYALAGAETQYF. CDR3 DNA sequence: TGTGCCAGCAGCTATGCACTAGCGGGAGCAGAGACCCAGTACTTC.

This clonotype was observed a single time. V and J are TRBV6-2 or TRBV6-3 and TRBJ2-7; D not resolved. The germline V gene encodes CDR1 MNHEY and CDR2 SVGEGT. V was pared by 5 bases and J by 12 bases, with 23 bases between. CDR3 length: 14 amino acids. CDR3 nucleotide sequence: TGTGCCAGCAGTCTTGTAGGAGATTCCGAGACCCGGTACTTC. This translates into CASSLVGDSETRYF.

V gene TRBV29-1 combines with J gene TRBJ1-2, with D perhaps TRBD1 (5 bases). This CDR3 has 11 amino acids. Germline-derived CDR1 and CDR2 are SQVTM and ANQGSEA. CDR3 residues: CTGGDSYGYTF. Written as DNA, the CDR3 is TGCACCGGAGGGGACTCGTATGGCTACACCTTC.

This clonotype was seen only a few times. The chain couples TRBV12-3 or TRBV12-4 to TRBJ1-1, with 9 bases matching TRBD1. Germline trimming cut 8 bases from V and 6 bases from J; bases unmatched to any gene: 4. The CDR3 has 12 amino acids. CDR3 amino acids: CASWGQGAEAFF. The CDR3 DNA is TGTGCCAGCTGGGGACAGGGAGCTGAAGCTTTCTTT.

The CDR3 reads CASSQDRRDLTGELFF. Here the CDR3 DNA reads TGCGCCAGCAGCCAAGATCGAAGGGACCTCACCGGGGAGCTGTTTTTT. The chain links TRBV4-3 to TRBJ2-2; D is tentatively TRBD1 or TRBD2 (5 bases each). V was trimmed by 0 bases and J by 4 bases, leaving 12 bases between them. Germline lookup yields CDR1 LGHNA and CDR2 YSLEER. This CDR3 spans 16 amino acids.

This clonotype was seen only a few times. This chain links TRBV7-2 with TRBJ2-5; D not certain. Gene TRBJ2-7 matches the end of the DNA better, so the J call may be wrong. Germline V gene data show CDR1 as SGHTA and CDR2 as FQGNSA. CDR3 length: 13 residues. The CDR3 loop reads CASSLESEAEQYF. CDR3 nucleotide sequence: TGTGCCAGCAGCTTAGAATCGGAAGCCGAGCAGTACTTC.

The gene calls are TRBV4-3 and TRBJ1-4; 10 bases agree with TRBD1. Per germline, CDR1 LGHNA and CDR2 YSLEER. The CDR3 loop spans 18 amino acids. V shed 0 bases and J 7 bases; nucleotides not matched to a gene: 11. CDR3 bases: TGCGCCAGCAGCCAAGATCGATCGTTAGACAGGGGGCCTGAAAAACTGTTTTTT. Translation: CASSQDRSLDRGPEKLFF.

There are a few counts of this clonotype. The chain has TRBV9 and TRBJ2-7, with TRBD2 identical over 12 bases. With 4 bases clipped from V and 0 bases from J, the junction kept 17 bases outside the gene matches. Germline CDR1 reads SGDLS; CDR2 reads YYNGEE. The CDR3 has 20 amino acids. Here the CDR3 reads CASSSPGGGLAGHNSYEQYF. The CDR3 DNA reads as TGTGCCAGCAGCTCTCCCGGGGGGGGACTAGCGGGCCACAACTCCTACGAGCAGTACTTC.

This clonotype was seen more than once but under ten times. The chain employs TRBV20-1 and TRBJ1-2, with a tentative D call TRBD1 (5 bases). CDR3 length: 16 amino acids. CDR1 is DFQATT and CDR2 is SNEGSKA in the germline V gene (reference sequence). CDR3 loop: CRPESQTGPIRYGYTF. CDR3 DNA: TGCAGACCCGAATCCCAAACAGGCCCTATTCGCTATGGCTACACCTTC.

This clonotype was counted a few times. The chain carries TRBV4-2 and TRBJ1-1; the D is unclear. The germline gives CDR1 LGHNA, CDR2 YNFKEQ. The CDR3 is 15 amino acids. V was shortened by 0 bases and J by 10 bases, with 18 bases between the two germline ends. The CDR3 region is CASSQDNGRRGRAFF. The CDR3 DNA sequence: TGTGCCAGCAGCCAAGATAACGGACGGCGAGGTCGAGCTTTCTTT.

The rearrangement links TRBV18 to TRBJ1-2, with D uncertain. The V gene's germline CDR1 is KGHSH and CDR2 LQKENI. Trimming shortened V by 5 bases and J by 6 bases, and 16 bases separated the two germline ends. The CDR3 spans 14 residues. The DNA for the CDR3 is TGTGCCAGCTCAGCGGCGGTACCACAGCATGGCTACACCTTC. Its translation: CASSAAVPQHGYTF.

The chain employs TRBV6-2 or TRBV6-3 and TRBJ2-7; D remains ambiguous. CDR1 and CDR2 from the germline V gene are MNHEY and SVGEGT. The CDR3 is 12 amino acids. V was shortened by 6 bases and J by 4 bases, with 10 bases between the two germline ends. The CDR3 DNA sequence: TGTGCCAGCAGCGATATCGATTACGAGCAGTACTTC. Its protein is CASSDIDYEQYF.

Turning to this clonotype: At one end, the junction sequence differs from germline, possibly due to a read error. The chain combines TRBV7-2 with TRBJ1-2, with D unclear. Germline loops: CDR1 SGHTA, CDR2 FQGNSA. CDR3 length equals 14 residues. CDR3 DNA sequence: TGTGCCGGCAGCTTAGTGGAGGGAAACTATGGCTACACCTTC. Amino acids: CAGSLVEGNYGYTF. The full variable domain, completed using reference TRBV7-2 and TRBJ1-2, is GAGVSQSPSNKVTEKGKDVELRCDPISGHTALYWYRQSLGQGLEFLIYFQGNSAPDKSGLPSDRFSAERTGGSVSTLTIQRTQQEDSAVYLCAGSLVEGNYGYTFGSGTRLTVV.